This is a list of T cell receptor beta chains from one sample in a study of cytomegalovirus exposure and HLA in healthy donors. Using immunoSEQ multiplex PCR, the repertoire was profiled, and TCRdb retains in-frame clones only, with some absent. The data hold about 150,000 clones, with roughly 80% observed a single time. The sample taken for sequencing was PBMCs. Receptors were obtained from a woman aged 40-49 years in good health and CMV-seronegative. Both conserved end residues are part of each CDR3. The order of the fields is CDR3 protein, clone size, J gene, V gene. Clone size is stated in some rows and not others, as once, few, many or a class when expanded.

cdr3_aa: CASSSEGGSSQPQHF
clone_size: many
j_call: TRBJ1-5
v_call: TRBV5-1

cdr3_aa: CASRRQGGDEKLFF
clone_size: NA
j_call: TRBJ1-4
v_call: TRBV5-1

cdr3_aa: CASSAGTSGSSGQYF
clone_size: NA
j_call: TRBJ2-7
v_call: TRBV11-2

cdr3_aa: CASSLAVFTSGRAGSYNEQFF
clone_size: NA
j_call: TRBJ2-1
v_call: TRBV5-1

cdr3_aa: CTSSSWGQRNEQFF
clone_size: NA
j_call: TRBJ2-1
v_call: TRBV5-4

cdr3_aa: CASSLQGAVDQHF
clone_size: NA
j_call: TRBJ1-5
v_call: TRBV7-9

cdr3_aa: CASSLGDSEETQYF
clone_size: NA
j_call: TRBJ2-5
v_call: TRBV5-8

cdr3_aa: CASKERELDIQYF
clone_size: NA
j_call: TRBJ2-4
v_call: TRBV2

cdr3_aa: CASSHPGNTEAFF
clone_size: NA
j_call: TRBJ1-1
v_call: TRBV4-1

cdr3_aa: CASSGRGFMNTEAFF
clone_size: NA
j_call: TRBJ1-1
v_call: TRBV6-5

cdr3_aa: CASRGGSLLGPGYGYTF
clone_size: once
j_call: TRBJ1-2
v_call: TRBV2

cdr3_aa: CASSTGQVGLAGVGEQYF
clone_size: few
j_call: TRBJ2-7
v_call: TRBV5-1

cdr3_aa: CSVGAGGVEQFF
clone_size: NA
j_call: TRBJ2-1
v_call: TRBV29-1

cdr3_aa: CASSQVSKRDGYTF
clone_size: NA
j_call: TRBJ1-2
v_call: TRBV4-2

cdr3_aa: CASENGGTSRETQYF
clone_size: NA
j_call: TRBJ2-5
v_call: TRBV2

cdr3_aa: CASSQDSEGHLITDTQYF
clone_size: NA
j_call: TRBJ2-3
v_call: TRBV4-2

cdr3_aa: CASSYLTHAGNTEAFF
clone_size: NA
j_call: TRBJ1-1
v_call: TRBV27

cdr3_aa: CASSQDIRPGNTEAFF
clone_size: once
j_call: TRBJ1-1
v_call: TRBV4-1

cdr3_aa: CASSLGQAGGNEQFF
clone_size: NA
j_call: NA
v_call: TRBV5-4

cdr3_aa: CASSPGTDNEKLFF
clone_size: NA
j_call: TRBJ1-4
v_call: TRBV11-2

cdr3_aa: CASSLWTDQPQHF
clone_size: NA
j_call: TRBJ1-5
v_call: TRBV5-1

cdr3_aa: CASSLLLNQPQHF
clone_size: NA
j_call: TRBJ1-5
v_call: TRBV28

cdr3_aa: CASSFRGTSGTDTQYF
clone_size: NA
j_call: TRBJ2-3
v_call: TRBV5-8

cdr3_aa: CAWSKREGDTQYF
clone_size: few
j_call: TRBJ2-3
v_call: TRBV30

cdr3_aa: CAISEREGSNTEAFF
clone_size: NA
j_call: TRBJ1-1
v_call: TRBV10-3

cdr3_aa: CAPGAGVDTEAFF
clone_size: NA
j_call: TRBJ1-1
v_call: TRBV2

cdr3_aa: CASSYEEGGEAFF
clone_size: NA
j_call: TRBJ1-1
v_call: TRBV6-5

cdr3_aa: CSVEETENTEAFF
clone_size: NA
j_call: TRBJ1-1
v_call: TRBV29-1

cdr3_aa: CSSSADSYGYTF
clone_size: NA
j_call: TRBJ1-2
v_call: TRBV7-9

cdr3_aa: CASSLQDYEQYF
clone_size: NA
j_call: TRBJ2-7
v_call: TRBV28

cdr3_aa: CASRPQTGYEKLFF
clone_size: NA
j_call: TRBJ1-4
v_call: TRBV6-6

cdr3_aa: CASSFSGLAYEQYF
clone_size: NA
j_call: TRBJ2-7
v_call: TRBV28

cdr3_aa: CASRLGVNTEAFF
clone_size: once
j_call: TRBJ1-1
v_call: TRBV6-5

cdr3_aa: CASSGDRGYGYTF
clone_size: once
j_call: TRBJ1-2
v_call: TRBV6-6

cdr3_aa: CASSFRLAGGRGNEQFF
clone_size: NA
j_call: TRBJ2-1
v_call: TRBV5-1

cdr3_aa: CASSPHANTEAFF
clone_size: NA
j_call: TRBJ1-1
v_call: TRBV7-2

cdr3_aa: CASSYFFGGEELFF
clone_size: NA
j_call: TRBJ2-2
v_call: TRBV6-6

cdr3_aa: CASSLRSLAGYSYEQYF
clone_size: NA
j_call: TRBJ2-7
v_call: TRBV7-8

cdr3_aa: CASSRGQAGDYGYTF
clone_size: once
j_call: TRBJ1-2
v_call: TRBV14

cdr3_aa: CASSPPVFQGEKLFF
clone_size: once
j_call: TRBJ1-4
v_call: TRBV18